Presented here are 25 T cell receptor beta chains from one specimen sequenced in a study of PD-1 blockade in classical Hodgkin lymphoma. Assay: immunoSEQ multiplex PCR; the TCRdb copy retains only in-frame clones and omits some. This table has about 84,000 clones, roughly nine tenths appearing once. Patients all relapsed after autologous stem cell transplantation, and there was variation in brentuximab vedotin exposure. Sequencing used peripheral blood mononuclear cells (PBMCs), obtained at baseline. These receptors all come from a human donor with classical Hodgkin lymphoma.

This chain connects TRBV5-6 to TRBJ2-1, with 11 bases lining up with TRBD2. Germline V gene sequence: CDR1 SGHDT, CDR2 YYEEEE. With 6 bases clipped from V and 8 bases from J, the junction kept 13 bases outside the gene matches. The CDR3 is 16 amino acids. The DNA for the CDR3 is TGTGCCAGCAAATTACTAGCGGGGGCTCCCGACGATGAGCAGTTCTTC. Translation gives CASKLLAGAPDDEQFF.

The J gene is TRBJ2-1, the V gene TRBV30; D gene uncertain. V dropped 2 bases and J dropped 7 bases, with 15 bases sitting between them. The CDR3 length is 14 residues. From germline, CDR1 is GTSNPN and CDR2 SVGIG (reference sequence). CDR3 sequence reads: CAWSFSLVLNEQFF. The CDR3 region has the DNA TGTGCCTGGAGTTTCTCCCTCGTGTTGAATGAGCAGTTCTTC.

The chain employs TRBV7-2 and TRBJ2-5; tentative D call: TRBD1 (5 bases). This CDR3 is built from 15 residues. The germline gives CDR1 SGHTA, CDR2 FQGNSA. The ends were cut back, 1 base at V and 8 bases at J, with 17 bases in the middle. The CDR3 nucleotides read TGTGCCAGCAGCTTAGAGGCTAGTGGGGCAAGAACCCAGTACTTC. This gives the protein CASSLEASGARTQYF.

The chain is built from TRBV5-1 and TRBJ1-1, with D hard to call. The ends were cut back, 4 bases at V and 0 bases at J, with 13 bases in the middle. Germline CDR1 is SGHRS and CDR2 is YFSETQ. The CDR3 extends over 15 amino acids. The CDR3 loop is CASSQTPEMNTEAFF. The CDR3 DNA reads as TGCGCCAGCAGCCAGACACCGGAGATGAACACTGAAGCTTTCTTT. The whole variable domain, remainder taken from reference TRBV5-1 and TRBJ1-1, is KAGVTQTPRYLIKTRGQQVTLSCSPISGHRSVSWYQQTPGQGLQFLFEYFSETQRNKGNFPGRFSGRQFSNSRSEMNVSTLELGDSALYLCASSQTPEMNTEAFFGQGTRLTVV.

The V and J genes are TRBV6-5 and TRBJ1-1; D remains unclear. Trimming took off 5 bases at V and 3 bases at J, with 13 bases between the two ends. This CDR3 contains 14 residues. Germline CDR1 reads MNHEY; CDR2 reads SVGAGI. CDR3 sequence: CASSPPRQHTEAFF. CDR3 DNA: TGTGCCAGCAGTCCCCCCCGGCAGCACACTGAAGCTTTCTTT.

This chain joins TRBV7-9 and TRBJ2-7; a possible D gene is TRBD1 (5 bases). V lost 8 bases to trimming and J lost 2 bases, with 10 bases between them. Germline CDR1 SEHNR, CDR2 FQNEAQ (reference sequence). This CDR3 spans 12 amino acids. For the CDR3, the DNA is TGTGCCAGCTGTGACAGCACCTACGAGCAGTACTTC. Encoded protein: CASCDSTYEQYF.

The chain employs TRBV28 and TRBJ1-2; possible D gene TRBD1, 5 bases. Between the trimmed V and J ends, which lost 3 bases and 0 bases, there was a span of 11 bases. Germline V gene sequence: CDR1 MDHEN, CDR2 SYDVKM. The CDR3 sequence is 15 residues long. CDR3 sequence reads: CASSFSLGANYGYTF. For the CDR3, the DNA is TGTGCCAGCAGTTTTTCTTTAGGGGCTAACTATGGCTACACCTTC.

The J gene is TRBJ2-1, the V gene TRBV5-1, with 7 bases identical to TRBD2. The germline V gene has CDR1 SGHRS and CDR2 YFSETQ. The CDR3 runs to 15 residues. The trim removed 2 bases at V and 6 bases at J, leaving 8 bases unmatched. The CDR3: CASSLGRGTGNEQFF. As DNA, the CDR3 is TGCGCCAGCAGCTTAGGGCGGGGGACGGGCAATGAGCAGTTCTTC. The entire variable domain, with the rest obtained from reference TRBV5-1 and TRBJ2-1, is as follows: KAGVTQTPRYLIKTRGQQVTLSCSPISGHRSVSWYQQTPGQGLQFLFEYFSETQRNKGNFPGRFSGRQFSNSRSEMNVSTLELGDSALYLCASSLGRGTGNEQFFGPGTRLTVL.

This rearrangement joins TRBV5-1 to TRBJ2-3, with a possible D match to TRBD2 (6 bases). Trimming removed 1 base from V and 0 bases from J, with 9 bases in between. Germline CDR1 SGHRS, CDR2 YFSETQ. The CDR3 has 15 amino acids. CDR3 nucleotide sequence: TGCGCCAGCAGCTTGCAGGCGGGGAGCACAGATACGCAGTATTTT. This encodes CASSLQAGSTDTQYF.

The chain couples TRBV5-1 to TRBJ2-5; tentatively, D is TRBD1 (6 bases). The germline V gene encodes CDR1 SGHRS and CDR2 YFSETQ. The V end was cut by 4 bases, the J end by 5 bases, with 9 bases between. The CDR3 has 12 amino acids. CDR3 amino acids: CASSLDRETQYF. Here the CDR3 DNA reads TGCGCCAGCAGCCTCGACAGGGAGACCCAGTACTTC.

This chain joins TRBV6-5 and TRBJ1-1; TRBD1 aligns across 9 bases. V dropped 6 bases and J dropped 6; count of bases not matched to a gene: 11. The CDR3 spans 15 residues. CDR1 MNHEY and CDR2 SVGAGI come from the germline V gene. CDR3 coding DNA: TGTGCCAGCAGGCCACAGGGGGCAAAGGGTTCTGAAGCTTTCTTT. Amino acid sequence: CASRPQGAKGSEAFF.

CDR3 DNA sequence: TGTGCCAGCAGGACCCTGGGACTAGGAGTCGATACGCAGTATTTT. Its translation is CASRTLGLGVDTQYF. The chain uses TRBV6-5 and TRBJ2-3; the match to TRBD2 covers 8 bases. V shed 6 bases, J shed 6 bases, and the junction held 11 bases outside the gene matches. The CDR3 runs to 15 residues. CDR1 is MNHEY and CDR2 is SVGAGI in the germline V gene.

The chain is built from TRBV2 and TRBJ1-3; no clear D gene. V was cut by 7 bases and J by 0 bases, with 7 bases left in between. Germline V lookup: CDR1 SNHLY, CDR2 FYNNEI. CDR3 length: 13 amino acids. CDR3 sequence: CASMLSSGNTIYF. The CDR3, as DNA: TGTGCCAGCATGCTAAGCTCTGGAAACACCATATATTTT. Using reference TRBV2 and TRBJ1-3 for the parts outside the CDR3, the full variable domain is EPEVTQTPSHQVTQMGQEVILRCVPISNHLYFYWYRQILGQKVEFLVSFYNNEISEKSEIFDDQFSVERPDGSNFTLKIRSTKLEDSAMYFCASMLSSGNTIYFGEGSWLTVV.

V is TRBV30 and J is TRBJ1-5, with 8 bases matching TRBD1. Germline loops: CDR1 GTSNPN, CDR2 SVGIG (reference sequence). The CDR3 has 13 amino acids. J gave up 4 bases and V 2 bases, and 1 base lay outside the gene matches. The CDR3 nucleotides read TGTGCCTGGAGTTACAGGGGGAATCAGCCCCAGCATTTT. Protein product: CAWSYRGNQPQHF.

This clone turned up a few times. The chain has TRBV19 and TRBJ1-2, with a possible D match to TRBD1 (6 bases). CDR3 length: 15 residues. Germline assignment: CDR1 LNHDA and CDR2 SQIVND (reference sequence). V was cut by 3 bases and J by 4 bases, with 15 bases left in between. In nucleotides, the CDR3 is TGTGCCAGTAGTATGAACCCTACAGGGACCTATGGCTACACCTTC. It is translated as CASSMNPTGTYGYTF.

This clone was counted only a few times. This chain uses TRBV4-2 with TRBJ1-2; the D gene is possibly TRBD1 (6 bases). Per the germline V gene, CDR1 is LGHNA and CDR2 is YNFKEQ. The CDR3 totals 12 residues. The V end was cut by 3 bases, the J end by 6 bases, with 8 bases between. The CDR3 sequence is CASSQSGDGYTF. The CDR3 DNA reads as TGTGCCAGCAGCCAGTCAGGGGATGGCTACACCTTC.

V and J are TRBV10-3 and TRBJ2-6; D gene ambiguous. Trimming took off 10 bases at V and 2 bases at J, with 6 bases between the two ends. Germline V lookup: CDR1 ENHRY, CDR2 SYGVKD. The CDR3 runs to 12 residues. The CDR3 is CATHAGANVLTF. The DNA for the CDR3 is TGTGCCACCCACGCTGGGGCCAACGTCCTGACTTTC.

The V and J genes are TRBV18 and TRBJ2-2; maybe TRBD2 (5 bases). Trimming stripped 8 bases from V and 1 base from J, with 11 bases between. CDR3 length equals 14 residues. Germline V gene data show CDR1 as KGHSH and CDR2 as LQKENI. The DNA for the CDR3 is TGTGCCAGCCTAGGACTCGTGAACACCGGGGAGCTGTTTTTT. It specifies CASLGLVNTGELFF.

V usage is TRBV18 and J usage is TRBJ2-7, with a possible D match to TRBD1 (6 bases). V was clipped by 6 bases and J by 5 bases, with 17 bases between them. The CDR3 sequence is 14 residues long. Per the germline V gene, CDR1 is KGHSH and CDR2 is LQKENI. CDR3 region: CASSQTPGTNEQYF. CDR3 bases: TGTGCCAGCTCGCAAACCCCCGGGACAAACGAGCAGTACTTC. Using reference TRBV18 and TRBJ2-7 for the parts outside the CDR3, the full variable domain is NAGVMQNPRHLVRRRGQEARLRCSPMKGHSHVYWYRQLPEEGLKFMVYLQKENIIDESGMPKERFSAEFPKEGPSILRIQQVVRGDSAAYFCASSQTPGTNEQYFGPGTRLTVT.

The V gene is TRBV9, the J gene TRBJ1-2, with D tentatively TRBD1 (5 bases). The CDR3 has 15 amino acids. Looked up from germline, CDR1 is SGDLS and CDR2 is YYNGEE. V lost 4 bases and J lost 8, with 21 bases in between. CDR3 DNA: TGTGCCAGCAGCACCCGGGGGTCATTCGCTCGCGGCTACACCTTC. It is translated as CASSTRGSFARGYTF.

This chain links TRBV30 with TRBJ2-7; D might be TRBD1 or TRBD2, each matching 6 bases. The CDR3 runs to 13 residues. Germline-derived CDR1 and CDR2 are GTSNPN and SVGIG (reference sequence). V lost 4 bases and J 2 bases, leaving 12 bases between the germline ends. The CDR3 coding sequence is TGTGCCTGGAAGACAGGACTACCCTACGAGCAGTACTTC. It specifies CAWKTGLPYEQYF.

The CDR3 coding sequence is TGTGCCAGCAGCTTGGAGGGGTCCTACGAGCAGTACTTC. It is translated as CASSLEGSYEQYF. The rearrangement links TRBV5-6 to TRBJ2-7; a possible D gene is TRBD1 (5 bases). V dropped 0 bases and J dropped 1 base, with 5 bases sitting between them. Germline values: CDR1 SGHDT, CDR2 YYEEEE. This CDR3 comprises 13 residues.

The chain employs TRBV25-1 and TRBJ2-1; D not certain. In germline, CDR1 is MGHDK, CDR2 SYGVNS. V was shortened by 8 bases and J by 10 bases, with 12 bases between the two germline ends. The CDR3 has 11 amino acids. The CDR3 region is CASSGALEQFF. The CDR3 coding sequence is TGTGCCAGCTCCGGCGCACTGGAGCAGTTCTTC.

This clone was observed a handful of times. V and J are TRBV19 and TRBJ2-2; possibly TRBD2 for D (5 bases). The CDR3 has 15 amino acids. V was trimmed by 1 base and J by 4 bases, leaving 10 bases between them. CDR1 LNHDA and CDR2 SQIVND come from the germline V gene (reference sequence). Here the CDR3 reads CASSIVRETTGELFF. In nucleotides, the CDR3 is TGTGCCAGTAGTATAGTGAGGGAGACCACCGGGGAGCTGTTTTTT.

The J gene is TRBJ2-7, the V gene TRBV6-6; possible D gene TRBD1, 5 bases. V was cut by 2 bases and J by 5 bases, with 7 bases left in between. Germline V gene sequence: CDR1 MNHNY, CDR2 SVGAGI (reference sequence). The CDR3 extends over 12 amino acids. Here the CDR3 reads CASSYQGHEQYF. Here the CDR3 DNA reads TGTGCCAGCAGTTACCAGGGCCACGAGCAGTACTTC.